One sample yielded the 2 T cell receptor beta chains listed below, sequenced in a study of patients and donors after allogeneic stem cell transplantation. TCRdb used MiXCR to reprocess the RT-PCR reads, holding one entry per CDR3 protein. Here the sample spans approximately 38,000 distinct CDR3 sequences, roughly 30% being singletons. The specimen sequenced was blood, either unsorted or a sorted T cell fraction (not recorded which). These receptors all come from a human donor who was either an allogeneic HSCT recipient or a stem cell or donor lymphocyte infusion donor (not recorded which). It is not recorded whose cells these are; they may come from a transplant donor.

This clonotype was counted a few times. The CDR3 DNA reads TGTGCCAGCAGCCTTACCGGGACTACCGGGGAGCTGTTTTTT. This encodes CASSLTGTTGELFF. The V call is TRBV13, the J call TRBJ2-2, with D possibly TRBD2 on 6 matching bases. There are 14 residues in the CDR3. V was clipped by 5 bases and J by 5 bases, with 12 bases between them. From germline, CDR1 is PRHDT and CDR2 FYEKMQ (reference sequence).

The gene calls are TRBV27 and TRBJ2-7; tentatively, D is TRBD1 (6 bases). Trimming removed 3 bases at V and 3 bases at J, with 12 bases between. From germline, CDR1 is MNHEY and CDR2 SMNVEV (reference sequence). This CDR3 is 14 amino acids long. The CDR3 sequence is CASSFKGDVYEQYF. CDR3 sequence (DNA): TGTGCCAGCAGTTTTAAGGGGGACGTCTACGAGCAGTACTTC.